This is a list of T cell receptor beta chains from one sample in a study of blood T cells in healthy people across ages. TCRdb re-analysed the 5' RACE reads in MiXCR, keeping a single row per CDR3 protein. This table has under 2,000,000 distinct CDR3 sequences, around half appearing once. Sequencing was performed on blood. The receptors derive from a woman aged 40 to 50 in good health. CDR3s include the opening cysteine and the closing phenylalanine or tryptophan. Fields, in order: J gene, D gene, V gene, clone size, CDR3 protein, CDR3 DNA. D genes are given only for firm matches. A clone size is listed for some rows: how often the clone was seen (once, few, many), or a class if it is expanded.

j_gene: TRBJ2-5; d_gene: TRBD2; v_gene: TRBV6-1; abundance: NA; CDR3aa: CASSVKASGGIQETQYF; CDR3nt: TGTGCCAGCAGTGTAAAGGCTAGCGGGGGCATCCAAGAGACCCAGTACTTC
j_gene: TRBJ1-5; d_gene: NA; v_gene: TRBV20-1; abundance: NA; CDR3aa: CSANRASYSNQPQHF; CDR3nt: TGCAGTGCAAACAGGGCCTCGTATAGCAATCAGCCCCAGCATTTT
j_gene: TRBJ2-3; d_gene: NA; v_gene: TRBV12-3/TRBV12-4; abundance: NA; CDR3aa: CASSLDSHTDTQYF; CDR3nt: TGTGCCAGCAGTTTAGACAGCCACACAGATACGCAGTATTTT
j_gene: TRBJ1-2; d_gene: NA; v_gene: TRBV6-2/TRBV6-3; abundance: NA; CDR3aa: CASSYPTGRRNYGYTF; CDR3nt: TGTGCCAGCAGTTACCCTACAGGGCGGCGGAACTATGGCTACACCTTC
j_gene: TRBJ1-2; d_gene: NA; v_gene: TRBV7-2; abundance: NA; CDR3aa: CASSLEFQDNYGYTF; CDR3nt: TGTGCCAGCAGCTTAGAGTTCCAGGATAACTATGGCTACACCTTC
j_gene: TRBJ2-5; d_gene: TRBD2; v_gene: TRBV4-1; abundance: few; CDR3aa: CASSQGQAGGQEETQYF; CDR3nt: TGCGCCAGCAGCCAAGGGCAAGCGGGGGGTCAGGAAGAGACCCAGTACTTC
j_gene: TRBJ2-7; d_gene: NA; v_gene: TRBV10-1; abundance: NA; CDR3aa: CASSGNGGLTYEQYF; CDR3nt: TGCGCCAGCAGTGGCAACGGGGGTTTGACCTACGAGCAGTACTTC
j_gene: TRBJ1-2; d_gene: TRBD1; v_gene: TRBV20-1; abundance: NA; CDR3aa: CSARRGRQGLSGYTF; CDR3nt: TGCAGTGCTAGGAGGGGGCGACAGGGCCTCTCGGGCTACACCTTC
j_gene: TRBJ2-7; d_gene: NA; v_gene: TRBV28; abundance: NA; CDR3aa: CANSGPRLGSDEQYF; CDR3nt: TGTGCCAACAGTGGGCCCAGACTTGGGTCAGACGAGCAGTACTTC
j_gene: TRBJ2-7; d_gene: TRBD2; v_gene: TRBV29-1; abundance: NA; CDR3aa: CSVYTSGGSEQYF; CDR3nt: TGCAGCGTTTATACTAGCGGGGGATCCGAGCAGTACTTC
j_gene: TRBJ2-5; d_gene: NA; v_gene: TRBV27; abundance: NA; CDR3aa: CASRGGGTQYF; CDR3nt: TGTGCCAGCAGGGGCGGTGGGACCCAGTACTTC
j_gene: TRBJ1-2; d_gene: NA; v_gene: TRBV7-2; abundance: NA; CDR3aa: CASSRGRSSYGYTF; CDR3nt: TGTGCCAGCAGCAGGGGCAGGAGTTCATATGGCTACACCTTC
j_gene: TRBJ1-1; d_gene: NA; v_gene: TRBV5-1; abundance: NA; CDR3aa: CASSLDGSEAFF; CDR3nt: TGCGCCAGCAGCTTGGATGGGTCTGAAGCTTTCTTT
j_gene: TRBJ2-3; d_gene: TRBD2; v_gene: TRBV20-1; abundance: NA; CDR3aa: CSARWGTGGRTDTQYF; CDR3nt: TGCAGTGCCCGGTGGGGAACGGGGGGAAGAACAGATACGCAGTATTTT
j_gene: TRBJ2-5; d_gene: TRBD2; v_gene: TRBV12-3/TRBV12-4; abundance: NA; CDR3aa: CASRQLAGGRETQYF; CDR3nt: TGTGCCAGCAGGCAACTAGCGGGGGGGCGGGAGACCCAGTACTTC
j_gene: TRBJ2-1; d_gene: NA; v_gene: TRBV11-2; abundance: NA; CDR3aa: CASSLEQGFDEQFF; CDR3nt: TGTGCCAGCAGCTTAGAACAGGGATTTGATGAGCAGTTCTTC
j_gene: TRBJ1-2; d_gene: NA; v_gene: TRBV12-3/TRBV12-4; abundance: NA; CDR3aa: CASRTQTKNGYTF; CDR3nt: TGTGCCAGCAGAACCCAAACGAAGAACGGCTACACCTTC
j_gene: TRBJ2-3; d_gene: NA; v_gene: TRBV9; abundance: few; CDR3aa: CVSSVIRDTDTQYF; CDR3nt: TGTGTCAGCAGCGTGATACGGGACACAGATACGCAGTATTTT
j_gene: TRBJ2-1; d_gene: NA; v_gene: TRBV11-3; abundance: few; CDR3aa: CASSSLNRWGGGGADEQFF; CDR3nt: TGTGCCAGCAGCTCTCTAAACCGATGGGGAGGTGGGGGGGCGGATGAGCAGTTCTTC
j_gene: TRBJ2-1; d_gene: TRBD2; v_gene: TRBV3-1; abundance: NA; CDR3aa: CASSSPGGTQFF; CDR3nt: TGTGCCAGCAGCTCCCCGGGGGGTACGCAGTTCTTC
j_gene: TRBJ2-1; d_gene: NA; v_gene: TRBV7-2; abundance: few; CDR3aa: CASSLEIHFGEQFF; CDR3nt: TGTGCCAGCAGCTTAGAGATACATTTCGGTGAGCAGTTCTTC
j_gene: TRBJ1-5; d_gene: NA; v_gene: TRBV4-1; abundance: few; CDR3aa: CASSQVSDPRDQPQHF; CDR3nt: TGCGCCAGCAGCCAAGTCTCTGACCCCCGGGATCAGCCCCAGCATTTT
j_gene: TRBJ2-1; d_gene: TRBD2; v_gene: TRBV9; abundance: NA; CDR3aa: CASSVGLAGDGNEQFF; CDR3nt: TGTGCCAGCAGCGTAGGGTTAGCGGGGGACGGGAATGAGCAGTTCTTC
j_gene: TRBJ2-7; d_gene: NA; v_gene: TRBV28; abundance: NA; CDR3aa: CASSPPASNEQYF; CDR3nt: TGTGCCAGCAGCCCCCCCGCGAGTAACGAGCAGTACTTC
j_gene: TRBJ2-5; d_gene: NA; v_gene: TRBV3-1; abundance: few; CDR3aa: CASSRGALSQETQYF; CDR3nt: TGTGCCAGCAGCCGGGGGGCCCTCTCACAAGAGACCCAGTACTTC
j_gene: TRBJ2-3; d_gene: NA; v_gene: TRBV6-4; abundance: few; CDR3aa: CASSRDANTDTQYF; CDR3nt: TGTGCCAGCAGCCGGGACGCTAACACAGATACGCAGTATTTT
j_gene: TRBJ1-6; d_gene: NA; v_gene: TRBV18; abundance: NA; CDR3aa: CASSPKGQGLGASPLHF; CDR3nt: TGTGCCAGCTCACCAAAGGGACAAGGTCTGGGAGCTTCACCCCTCCACTTT
j_gene: TRBJ2-7; d_gene: NA; v_gene: TRBV2; abundance: NA; CDR3aa: CASQILEDSYNEQYF; CDR3nt: TGTGCCAGCCAGATACTAGAGGACTCCTACAATGAGCAGTACTTC
j_gene: TRBJ1-2; d_gene: TRBD1; v_gene: TRBV7-2; abundance: NA; CDR3aa: CASSASGTGLGGYTF; CDR3nt: TGTGCCAGCAGCGCCTCCGGGACAGGGTTAGGAGGCTACACCTTC
j_gene: TRBJ2-4; d_gene: NA; v_gene: TRBV20-1; abundance: few; CDR3aa: CSASDPAKNIQYF; CDR3nt: TGCAGTGCTAGTGACCCCGCCAAAAACATTCAGTACTTC
j_gene: TRBJ1-4; d_gene: NA; v_gene: TRBV27; abundance: NA; CDR3aa: CASSLYSGSLIEKLFF; CDR3nt: TGTGCCAGCAGTTTATATTCAGGGAGCCTTATCGAAAAACTGTTTTTT
j_gene: TRBJ1-1; d_gene: NA; v_gene: TRBV7-8; abundance: NA; CDR3aa: CASSLGTAEAFF; CDR3nt: TGTGCCAGCAGCTTGGGGACCGCTGAAGCTTTCTTT
j_gene: TRBJ2-1; d_gene: TRBD2; v_gene: TRBV27; abundance: NA; CDR3aa: CASSYRRGVSEQFF; CDR3nt: TGTGCCAGCAGTTATCGGCGGGGGGTGAGTGAGCAGTTCTTC